This T cell receptor (beta chain) comes out of a study of control samples from healthy donors and cancer patients. Assay used: immunoSEQ multiplex PCR; TCRdb lists only in-frame clones, some missing. The repertoire holds about 150,000 clones, about 94% seen once, with around 5.4% in the top ten. The CDR3 spans 13 residues. Trimming pared 2 bases from V and 5 bases from J, leaving 9 bases between. CDR1 and CDR2 from the germline V gene are SGHNT and YENEEA. Sample: blood. This rearrangement joins TRBV11-3 to TRBJ1-1; D unclear. The receptor was isolated from a man aged 35 to 55 in good health. CDR3 residues: CASSLTTRTEAFF. In DNA, the CDR3 is TGTGCCAGCAGCTTAACCACACGGACTGAAGCTTTCTTT.